Sequencing of this T cell receptor beta chain was carried out in a study of blood T cell repertoires in COVID-19. Germline CDR1 MDHEN, CDR2 SYDVKM. V gave up 1 base and J gave up 14 bases, with 17 bases separating them. This CDR3 has 13 amino acids. TCRdb's table, derived via immunoSEQ multiplex PCR, lists solely in-frame clones and lacks some. The sample shows some 100,000 clones, just over 90% of them seen only once. What was sequenced was peripheral blood. The chain carries TRBV28 and TRBJ1-2; a possible D gene is TRBD1 (5 bases). This receptor was obtained from a man between 60 and 70 years old with acute or convalescent COVID-19. As DNA, the CDR3 is TGTGCCAGCAGTTTATTGGGGGGTATGGCTACAACCTTC. Translating gives CASSLLGGMATTF.